These 16 T cell receptor beta chains originate from one sample sequenced in a study of early T cells in non-severe SARS-CoV-2 infection. TCRdb ran MiXCR on the 5' RACE reads and lists one entry per CDR3 protein. Counted here are about 50,000 distinct CDR3 sequences, about 14% occurring once; the ten biggest clones make up over 3.5%. The material sequenced was whole blood, taken at baseline. These receptors all come from an adult who was a healthcare worker with PCR-confirmed SARS-CoV-2 infection or an uninfected control (not recorded which).

This clonotype is medium-sized. V usage is TRBV6-2 or TRBV6-3 and J usage is TRBJ2-1; TRBD2 agrees at 14 bases. The CDR3 loop spans 15 amino acids. Germline CDR1 is MNHEY and CDR2 is SVGEGT. V was clipped by 6 bases and J by 6 bases; unmatched bases: 4. CDR3 bases: TGTGCCAGCAGGGGACTAGCGGGAGACGTCAATGAGCAGTTCTTC. Translated, it gives CASRGLAGDVNEQFF.

This clonotype occurred a few times. V and J are TRBV7-8 and TRBJ1-4; TRBD1 is a possible D gene (5 bases). The CDR3 is 16 amino acids. The germline V and J ends were trimmed by 2 bases and 6 bases, with 16 bases remaining between them. Germline lookup yields CDR1 SGHVS and CDR2 FQNEAQ. The CDR3 nucleotides read TGTGCCAGCAGCTTATTCCGGGGCCGTCGGGATGAAAAACTGTTTTTT. Its protein product is CASSLFRGRRDEKLFF.

The V call is TRBV29-1, the J call TRBJ1-1; TRBD1 is a possible D gene (5 bases). CDR3 length equals 11 residues. V was clipped by 7 bases and J by 1 base, with 7 bases between them. The germline V gene encodes CDR1 SQVTM and CDR2 ANQGSEA. The CDR3 region has the DNA TGCAGCGCCGACAGGAACACTGAAGCTTTCTTT. Its protein product is CSADRNTEAFF.

This clonotype has a handful of counts. This chain uses TRBV20-1 with TRBJ2-3, with D uncertain. This CDR3 contains 19 residues. CDR1 and CDR2 from the germline V gene are DFQATT and SNEGSKA (reference sequence). Trimming pared 0 bases from V and 4 bases from J, leaving 26 bases between. The CDR3 here is CSARDIPSWAYETSDTQYF. In DNA form, the CDR3 reads TGCAGTGCTAGAGATATTCCCTCCTGGGCGTACGAGACCTCAGATACGCAGTATTTT.

There are a few counts of this clonotype. The chain links TRBV6-7 to TRBJ2-7; 10 positions match TRBD2. TRBV6-7 is treated as an ORF (open reading frame) with a function not yet certain. Losses at the gene ends were 0 bases for V and 2 bases for J; bases not matched to a gene: 7. The CDR3 length is 17 residues. In nucleotides, the CDR3 is TGTGCCAGCAGTTACTCGACCGAGCGGGGGGGACCCTACGAGCAGTACTTC. Translated: CASSYSTERGGPYEQYF.

The rearrangement uses TRBV2 and TRBJ2-3; 13 bases are a match to TRBD2. After removal of 3 bases from V and 1 base from J, the junction contained 7 bases not matched to a gene. Germline values: CDR1 SNHLY, CDR2 FYNNEI. The CDR3 length is 18 residues. The CDR3 nucleotides are TGTGCCAGCAGTGATCGTTTGGGGACTAGCGGGGGCACAGATACGCAGTATTTT. It encodes CASSDRLGTSGGTDTQYF. The complete variable domain, with remaining parts taken from reference TRBV2 and TRBJ2-3, reads EPEVTQTPSHQVTQMGQEVILRCVPISNHLYFYWYRQILGQKVEFLVSFYNNEISEKSEIFDDQFSVERPDGSNFTLKIRSTKLEDSAMYFCASSDRLGTSGGTDTQYFGPGTRLTVL.

The chain links TRBV21-1 to TRBJ2-4; the table's TRBD2 call for D was not verified on the DNA. TRBV21-1 is marked as a pseudogene. The CDR3 is 19 amino acids. CDR3 nucleotides: TGTGCCAGCAGCAAAGACGGGCTAGCGGGAGCGGACCCCAAAAACATTCAGTACTTC. It specifies CASSKDGLAGADPKNIQYF.

This clonotype has a handful of counts. The rearrangement uses TRBV20-1 and TRBJ2-7, with a possible D match to TRBD2 (6 bases). The CDR3 totals 15 residues. V lost 4 bases and J 2 bases, leaving 18 bases between the germline ends. From germline, CDR1 is DFQATT and CDR2 SNEGSKA (reference sequence). CDR3 sequence (DNA): TGCAGTGCTACGAGACCCGGGACTGGGACCTACGAGCAGTACTTC. Translating gives CSATRPGTGTYEQYF.

The chain links TRBV29-1 to TRBJ2-1, with TRBD2 identical over 11 bases. Germline trimming cut 4 bases from V and 5 bases from J; bases unmatched to any gene: 16. CDR3 size: 18 residues. Germline values: CDR1 SQVTM, CDR2 ANQGSEA. CDR3 sequence: CSVATLAGGHLRDNEQFF. CDR3 coding DNA: TGCAGCGTTGCTACCCTAGCGGGAGGCCACTTAAGGGACAATGAGCAGTTCTTC.

V gene TRBV11-2 combines with J gene TRBJ2-1; D is ambiguous. Germline CDR1 and CDR2: SGHAT and FQNNGV. The V gene lost 5 bases and the J gene lost 4 bases, with 18 bases spanning the gap. The CDR3 sequence is 16 residues long. As DNA, the CDR3 is TGTGCCAGCAGCACCGCCCCACGAGAGACTTACAATGAGCAGTTCTTC. Its translation is CASSTAPRETYNEQFF. Using reference TRBV11-2 and TRBJ2-1 for the parts outside the CDR3, the full variable domain is EAGVAQSPRYKIIEKRQSVAFWCNPISGHATLYWYQQILGQGPKLLIQFQNNGVVDDSQLPKDRFSAERLKGVDSTLKIQPAKLEDSAVYLCASSTAPRETYNEQFFGPGTRLTVL.

This clonotype appeared a few times. The genes are TRBV13 and TRBJ2-1, with a tentative D call TRBD1 (5 bases). The CDR3 consists of 13 residues. Germline values: CDR1 PRHDT, CDR2 FYEKMQ (reference sequence). V gave up 4 bases and J gave up 7 bases, with 11 bases separating them. CDR3 sequence reads: CASSYGRANEQFF. As DNA, the CDR3 is TGTGCCAGCAGCTACGGCAGGGCAAATGAGCAGTTCTTC.

This clonotype was observed a handful of times. This chain connects TRBV6-5 to TRBJ2-3; D gene ambiguous. The CDR3 sequence is 15 residues long. Trimming removed 4 bases at V and 1 base at J, with 12 bases between. Germline CDR1 is MNHEY and CDR2 is SVGAGI. CDR3 DNA sequence: TGTGCCAGCAGTTCCGCCGGCGCGGGCACAGATACGCAGTATTTT. This translates into CASSSAGAGTDTQYF.

This clonotype was detected only once. The rearrangement uses TRBV14 and TRBJ2-3, with D unresolved. Germline V gene sequence: CDR1 SGHDN, CDR2 FVKESK. This CDR3 is built from 14 residues. With 3 bases removed from V and 2 bases from J, the gap between germline ends came to 9 bases. The CDR3 DNA reads TGTGCCAGCAGCCAGGAGCGAAACACAGATACGCAGTATTTT. Translating gives CASSQERNTDTQYF.

The chain uses TRBV12-3 or TRBV12-4 and TRBJ1-2; D is ambiguous. The ends were cut back, 7 bases at V and 8 bases at J, with 11 bases in the middle. The CDR3 covers 11 residues. CDR3 sequence: CASNGLGGYTF. CDR3 nucleotide sequence: TGTGCCAGCAACGGACTGGGGGGCTACACCTTC.

This clonotype was counted many times. J is TRBJ2-7 and V is TRBV20-1; D uncertain. Germline assignment: CDR1 DFQATT and CDR2 SNEGSKA (reference sequence). The CDR3 runs to 14 residues. The V end was cut by 1 base, the J end by 0 bases, with 10 bases between. The CDR3 nucleotides are TGCAGTGCTAGAGTTTCGGCACGCTCCTACGAGCAGTACTTC. It encodes CSARVSARSYEQYF.

This clonotype has more than one count but fewer than ten. The chain carries TRBV7-6 and TRBJ2-7, with 11 positions matching TRBD2. This CDR3 is 16 amino acids long. Germline CDR1 and CDR2: SGHVS and FNYEAQ. V shed 5 bases and J 6 bases; nucleotides not matched to a gene: 12. The CDR3 reads CASSTPGLAGGSEQYF. The DNA for the CDR3 is TGTGCCAGCAGCACCCCGGGCCTAGCGGGAGGCTCCGAGCAGTACTTC.